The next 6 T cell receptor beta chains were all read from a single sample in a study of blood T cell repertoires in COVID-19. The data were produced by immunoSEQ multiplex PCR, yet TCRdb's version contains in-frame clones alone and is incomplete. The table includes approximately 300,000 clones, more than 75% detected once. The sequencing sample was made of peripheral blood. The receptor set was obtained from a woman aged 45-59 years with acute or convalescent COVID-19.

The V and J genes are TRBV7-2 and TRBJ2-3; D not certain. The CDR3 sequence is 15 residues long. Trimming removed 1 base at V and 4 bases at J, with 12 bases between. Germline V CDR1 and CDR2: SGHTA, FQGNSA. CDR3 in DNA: TGTGCCAGCAGCTTAGTCTCTATCCGGGCAGATACGCAGTATTTT. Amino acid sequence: CASSLVSIRADTQYF.

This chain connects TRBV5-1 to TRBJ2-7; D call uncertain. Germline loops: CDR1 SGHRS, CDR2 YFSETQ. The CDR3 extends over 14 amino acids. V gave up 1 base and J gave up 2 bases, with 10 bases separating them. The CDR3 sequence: CASSLIARTYEQYF. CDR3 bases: TGCGCCAGCAGCTTGATCGCCAGGACCTACGAGCAGTACTTC.

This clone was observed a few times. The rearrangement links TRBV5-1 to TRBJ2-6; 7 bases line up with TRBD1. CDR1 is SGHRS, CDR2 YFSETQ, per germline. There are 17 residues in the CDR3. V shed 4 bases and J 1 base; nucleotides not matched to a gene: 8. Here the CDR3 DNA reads TGCGCCAGCAGCCGGACAGGACGACCGTCTGGGGCCAACGTCCTGACTTTC. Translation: CASSRTGRPSGANVLTF.

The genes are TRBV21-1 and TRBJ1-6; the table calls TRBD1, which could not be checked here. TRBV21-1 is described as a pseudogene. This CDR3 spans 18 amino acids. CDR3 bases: TGTGCCAGGGTCCCTAGACCTATACCCGGGACAGAGGATTCACCCCTCCACTTT. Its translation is CARVPRPIPGTEDSPLHF.

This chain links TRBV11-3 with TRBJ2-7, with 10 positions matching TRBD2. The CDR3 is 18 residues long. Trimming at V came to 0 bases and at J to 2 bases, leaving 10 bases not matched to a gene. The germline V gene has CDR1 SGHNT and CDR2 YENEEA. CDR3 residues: CASSLDRRGSGRTYEQYF. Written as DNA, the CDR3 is TGTGCCAGCAGCTTAGATCGTCGGGGTAGCGGGAGGACCTACGAGCAGTACTTC.

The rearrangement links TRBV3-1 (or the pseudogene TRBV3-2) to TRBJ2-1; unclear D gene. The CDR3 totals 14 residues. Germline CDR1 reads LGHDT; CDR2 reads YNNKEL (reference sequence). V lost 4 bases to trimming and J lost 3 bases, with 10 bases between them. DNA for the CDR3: TGTGCCAGCAGCCCGCTACTTTTCTACAATGAGCAGTTCTTC. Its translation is CASSPLLFYNEQFF.